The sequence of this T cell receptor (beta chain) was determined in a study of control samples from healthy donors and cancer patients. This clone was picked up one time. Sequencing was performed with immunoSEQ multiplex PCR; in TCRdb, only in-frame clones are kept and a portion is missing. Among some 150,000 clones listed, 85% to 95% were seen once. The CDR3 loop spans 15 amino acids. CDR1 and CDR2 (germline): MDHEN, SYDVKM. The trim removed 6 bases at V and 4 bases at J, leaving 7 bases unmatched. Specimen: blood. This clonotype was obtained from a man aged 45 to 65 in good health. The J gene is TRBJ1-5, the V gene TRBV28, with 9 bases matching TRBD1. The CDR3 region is CASRETGGLNQPQHF. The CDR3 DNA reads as TGTGCCAGCAGGGAAACAGGGGGCCTAAATCAGCCCCAGCATTTT.